A single sample gave rise to the 2 T cell receptor beta chains below, sequenced in a study of T cell repertoires and HLA-DP antigens. The antigens of these receptors remain unknown. TCRdb's copy holds only in-frame clones and misses some; the assay was immunoSEQ multiplex PCR. The sample includes 85,000 to 90,000 clones, more than 75% of them seen just once. Sequencing was performed on CD4+ T cells from PBMCs. The receptors come from a man aged 50-59 years in good health and CMV-seronegative.

V is TRBV7-2 and J is TRBJ1-6; 7 bases match TRBD1. Trimming took 5 bases from V and 7 from J; bases not matched to a gene: 11. CDR1 is SGHTA and CDR2 is FQGNSA in the germline V gene. The CDR3 spans 16 residues. DNA for the CDR3: TGTGCCAGCAGCCTGGGACAGCTAGTCCGGAATTCACCCCTCCACTTT. Its protein product is CASSLGQLVRNSPLHF.

This sequence joins TRBV18 and TRBJ2-3, with D uncertain. Germline V gene data show CDR1 as KGHSH and CDR2 as LQKENI. Trimming took 2 bases from V and 0 from J, leaving 9 bases between them. This CDR3 contains 15 residues. Here the CDR3 reads CASSPAQASTDTQYF. The CDR3 nucleotides are TGTGCCAGCTCACCAGCGCAGGCTAGCACAGATACGCAGTATTTT. Filled out from reference TRBV18 and TRBJ2-3, the complete variable domain reads NAGVMQNPRHLVRRRGQEARLRCSPMKGHSHVYWYRQLPEEGLKFMVYLQKENIIDESGMPKERFSAEFPKEGPSILRIQQVVRGDSAAYFCASSPAQASTDTQYFGPGTRLTVL.